These 8 T cell receptor beta chains were all obtained from the same sample, sequenced in a study of blood T cell repertoires in COVID-19. Using immunoSEQ multiplex PCR, the repertoire was profiled, and TCRdb retains in-frame clones only, with some absent. The profile shows approximately 240,000 clones, just over 90% of them singletons. Input material: PBMCs or T cells enriched from blood (not recorded which). The receptors here all came from a woman aged 18-30 years who had recovered from COVID-19.

This clone was observed a handful of times. V is TRBV28 and J is TRBJ2-1; 8 bases align to TRBD2. CDR1 and CDR2 from the germline V gene are MDHEN and SYDVKM. The CDR3 length is 15 residues. With V trimmed by 3 bases and J by 7 bases, 8 bases remained unmatched. CDR3 in amino acids: CASSFDYASGNEQFF. The CDR3 DNA follows: TGTGCCAGCAGTTTCGATTACGCTAGCGGGAATGAGCAGTTCTTC.

The chain combines TRBV18 with TRBJ1-2; a weak D match, TRBD1 (5 bases). The CDR3 totals 15 residues. Germline V CDR1 and CDR2: KGHSH, LQKENI. The V end lost 1 base, the J end lost 7 bases, and 16 bases lay between the germline ends. The CDR3: CASSPRAGREAGYTF. The CDR3 bases are TGTGCCAGCTCACCACGGGCAGGGAGGGAGGCTGGCTACACCTTC. Full variable domain (rest looked up from reference TRBV18 and TRBJ1-2): NAGVMQNPRHLVRRRGQEARLRCSPMKGHSHVYWYRQLPEEGLKFMVYLQKENIIDESGMPKERFSAEFPKEGPSILRIQQVVRGDSAAYFCASSPRAGREAGYTFGSGTRLTVV.

The rearrangement joins TRBV28 to TRBJ1-5, with D unclear. In germline, CDR1 is MDHEN, CDR2 SYDVKM. V shed 2 bases and J shed 6 bases, with 11 bases lying between them. This CDR3 is 14 amino acids long. The CDR3 spells CASSLTARAQPQHF. The CDR3 coding sequence is TGTGCCAGCAGTTTAACCGCGAGGGCTCAGCCCCAGCATTTT.

The CDR3 DNA sequence: TGTGCCAGCAGTTTCGCGGGGATCGGCACAGATACGCAGTATTTT. This encodes CASSFAGIGTDTQYF. The chain links TRBV27 to TRBJ2-3; TRBD2 is a possible D gene (6 bases). In germline, CDR1 is MNHEY, CDR2 SMNVEV (reference sequence). The CDR3 has 15 residues. The germline V and J ends were trimmed by 3 bases and 1 base, with 11 bases remaining between them.

The V and J genes are TRBV9 and TRBJ1-6, with 7 bases fitting TRBD1. The V gene end was trimmed by 3 bases and the J gene end by 0 bases; junction bases not matched to a gene: 6. CDR3 length: 17 residues. Germline V gene sequence: CDR1 SGDLS, CDR2 YYNGEE. The CDR3 nucleotides are TGTGCCAGCAGCGCCGGGACAGCGAGCTCCTATAATTCACCCCTCCACTTT. It translates to CASSAGTASSYNSPLHF. The full variable domain, rest sourced from reference TRBV9 and TRBJ1-6, is DSGVTQTPKHLITATGQRVTLRCSPRSGDLSVYWYQQSLDQGLQFLIQYYNGEERAKGNILERFSAQQFPDLHSELNLSSLELGDSALYFCASSAGTASSYNSPLHFGNGTRLTVT.

The chain is built from TRBV3-1 (or the pseudogene TRBV3-2) and TRBJ1-5; D uncertain. The CDR3 totals 13 residues. Germline CDR1 is LGHDT and CDR2 is YNNKEL (reference sequence). Trimming took 3 bases from V and 4 from J, leaving 7 bases between them. CDR3 nucleotide sequence: TGTGCCAGCAGCCACCCGGGTAATCAGCCCCAGCATTTT. Translating gives CASSHPGNQPQHF.

This clone was seen many times. The rearrangement joins TRBV4-2 to TRBJ2-5; TRBD2 might be the D (5 bases). This CDR3 is built from 15 residues. V lost 4 bases and J lost 0, with 12 bases in between. CDR1 is LGHNA, CDR2 YNFKEQ, per germline. CDR3 sequence (DNA): TGTGCCAGCAGCCCGCTCTCCGGGGACCAAGAGACCCAGTACTTC. This sequence encodes CASSPLSGDQETQYF.

V is TRBV29-1 and J is TRBJ1-2; TRBD1 agrees at 7 bases. This CDR3 has 12 amino acids. Germline CDR1 is SQVTM and CDR2 is ANQGSEA. Unmatched junction bases numbered 10, after V lost 7 bases and J lost 8 bases. The CDR3 protein is CSAPDRVEGYTF. The CDR3 nucleotides read TGCAGCGCCCCAGACAGGGTCGAAGGCTACACCTTC.